This TCR beta chain was obtained from a study of T cells in Graves' hyperthyroidism and ophthalmopathy (dated by TCRdb to about 2019). As for the study more broadly: Peripheral blood samples were taken at initial diagnosis, before any treatment was given. TCR V-J signatures able to tell the groups apart were searched for in a discovery cohort of 90 to 100 patients, of whom approximately 40 had Graves' ophthalmopathy and 55 to 65 had stable Graves' hyperthyroidism. Prospective prediction of ophthalmopathy was tested in an independent validation cohort consisting of some 20 hyperthyroidism patients and more than 15 patients who later progressed to ophthalmopathy. For training and testing, the 100 or so patients in the discovery cohort were randomly divided in a 7:3 ratio. In addition, the study compared T-cell repertoires in thyroid tissue and in blood from over 5 Graves' hyperthyroidism patients. After sampling, hyperthyroidism patients received methimazole starting at 30 mg daily, and ophthalmopathy patients received high-dose intravenous methylprednisolone. According to the paper, TCR Vbeta CDR3 sequencing was carried out on over 130 peripheral blood samples, which came from 40 to 45 ophthalmopathy, approximately 78 hyperthyroidism and roughly 17 progressor patients. The full study reports these points: Blood samples also contained most of the expanded thyroid clonotypes (frequency above 0.001), which suggests that blood repertoires may reflect thyroid immune responses. A 13 V-J signature model separated ophthalmopathy from stable hyperthyroidism, with about 88% sensitivity and 81.08% specificity in cross-validation and 80%/75% in testing. During validation, the model predicted progression to ophthalmopathy a median of around 6 months ahead of onset, with almost 71% sensitivity and about 72% specificity. Sample size was not statistically predetermined, and blinding of investigators to group allocation was not performed.

Graves' hyperthyroidism was defined as stable when no progression to ophthalmopathy occurred over 18 months of follow-up. Hyperthyroidism patients were newly diagnosed, had a disease duration of under 2 months, and were aged 18 to 65 years. The study excluded patients with uncontrolled infections, other autoimmune diseases, pregnancy or lactation. Diagnoses were based on clinical symptoms, serum thyroxine and TRAb, thyroid ultrasound and orbital computed tomography. PBMCs were isolated from 8 to 10 ml of fresh peripheral blood by Ficoll-Paque density gradient centrifugation. Total RNA was extracted using Trizol reagent, and RNA quality was assessed on an Agilent 2100 Bioanalyzer. The CDR1 and CDR2 encoded by the germline V gene (reference sequence) are LGHDT and YNNKEL. The V and J ends are trimmed by 5 bases and 5 bases, leaving 15 bases between them. There are 14 amino acids in the CDR3, from cysteine to phenylalanine inclusive. Only CDR3 DNA is held: 42 bases, read in frame from base 1.

Of note for this clonotype: No antigen is known for it. Base-call qualities are not available, and no considerably larger clone is one nucleotide away.

Amplification of TCR beta CDR3 regions was carried out from RNA transcripts. For the first round of RT-PCR on the TCR CDR3, the HTBI primer set was used together with the Qiagen OneStep RT-PCR kit. The libraries were constructed in a second round of multiplex PCR and then size-selected and purified. Sequencing of the libraries was done on an Illumina HiSeq2000 using paired-end 100 bp reads. As for the authors' bioinformatics: SOAPnuke was used to process the raw data, with reads discarded if the reads contained adapters or uncalled bases, had a mean Phred below 15, or lacked an exact constant-primer or identifier match. COPE v1.2.5 was used to merge the high-quality paired reads, and each unique nucleotide sequence was defined as a clonotype. MiTCR v1.1 was used to align the clonotypes against IMGT TRBV, TRBD and TRBJ reference segments. The analysis was restricted to V-J combinations with a frequency above 0.0001, which together covered roughly 99% of the repertoires. A TCS score was defined as the ratio between F50 (clonal expansion) and ExV (chaos), using BLOSUM62-based TCRdist between CDR3 peptides within each V-J. Welch's t-statistics and random forest reduced 450 to 600 V-J features to roughly 13, which were used in a naive Bayes classifier (R e1071). The public reads were run again by TCRdb, first through fastp at Q25 and then through MiXCR, and only productive beta chains were kept. Records with the same CDR3 protein are collapsed into one entry carrying the most frequent genes and DNA. The V and J calls were not made by the authors but by TCRdb's processing. For this sample there are 550,000 to 800,000 distinct CDR3 sequences; about 16% appear just once. In total, the top ten clones hold under 10% of the sample.

Source material: blood. This chain is built from TRBV3-1 and TRBJ2-5; no D gene can be assigned with confidence. This clonotype originated in a man aged 18 to 30 with Graves' hyperthyroidism. The DNA is as follows: TGTGCCAGCAGCATTGGACCCGCCGGGGAGACCCAGTACTTC. Its translation reads: CASSIGPAGETQYF.